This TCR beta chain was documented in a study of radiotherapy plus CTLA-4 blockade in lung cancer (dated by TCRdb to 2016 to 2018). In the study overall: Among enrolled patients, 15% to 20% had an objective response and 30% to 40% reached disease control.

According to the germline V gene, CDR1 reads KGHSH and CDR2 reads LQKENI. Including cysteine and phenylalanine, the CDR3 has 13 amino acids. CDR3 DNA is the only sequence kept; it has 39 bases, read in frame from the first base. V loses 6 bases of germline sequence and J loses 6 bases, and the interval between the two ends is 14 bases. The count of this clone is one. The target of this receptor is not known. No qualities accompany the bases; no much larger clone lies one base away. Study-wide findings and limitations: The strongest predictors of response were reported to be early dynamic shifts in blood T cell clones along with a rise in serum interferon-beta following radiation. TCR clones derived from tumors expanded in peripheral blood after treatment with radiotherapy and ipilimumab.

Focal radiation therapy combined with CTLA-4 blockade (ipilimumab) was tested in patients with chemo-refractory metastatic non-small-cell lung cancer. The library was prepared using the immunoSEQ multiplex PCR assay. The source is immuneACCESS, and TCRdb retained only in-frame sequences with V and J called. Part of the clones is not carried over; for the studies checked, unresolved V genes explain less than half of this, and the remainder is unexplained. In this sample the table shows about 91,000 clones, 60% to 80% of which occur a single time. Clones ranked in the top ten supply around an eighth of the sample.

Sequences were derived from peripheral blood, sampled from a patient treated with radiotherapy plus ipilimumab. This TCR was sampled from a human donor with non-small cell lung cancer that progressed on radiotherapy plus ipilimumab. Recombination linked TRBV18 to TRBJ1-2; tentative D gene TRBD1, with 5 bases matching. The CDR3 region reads CASSPGLADGYTF. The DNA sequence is TGTGCCAGCTCCCCGGGGCTGGCGGATGGCTACACCTTC.